These 16 T cell receptor beta chains originate from one sample sequenced in a study of cytomegalovirus exposure and HLA in healthy donors. The primer mix had 60 Vbeta and 13 Jbeta primers. Profiled with immunoSEQ multiplex PCR; TCRdb holds only in-frame clones, not every one. The sample consists of 100,000 to 150,000 clones, around three quarters of them appearing once. The sequenced sample was PBMCs. The source of these receptors is a young man in good health and CMV-seropositive.

The chain is built from TRBV6-5 and TRBJ2-3, with D possibly matching TRBD2 (7 bases). The germline CDR1 and CDR2 sequences are MNHEY and SVGAGI. Trimming removed 6 bases at V and 9 bases at J, with 16 bases between. CDR3 length equals 13 residues. CDR3 sequence: CASSLPGGGTQYF. As DNA, the CDR3 is TGTGCCAGCAGCTTACCGGGCGGGGGCACGCAGTATTTT.

The chain has TRBV16 and TRBJ1-3; no firm D call. This CDR3 has 15 residues. The germline V gene has CDR1 KGHSY and CDR2 FQNENV. Trimming shortened V by 0 bases and J by 0 bases, and 6 bases separated the two germline ends. The CDR3 DNA reads as TGTGCCAGCAGCCAATCGCTAGCCTCTGGAAACACCATATATTTT. This codes for CASSQSLASGNTIYF.

The CDR3 region is CASRGTGGEKSGNTIYF. The CDR3 DNA is TGTGCCAGCAGAGGGACAGGGGGGGAAAAATCTGGAAACACCATATATTTT. This chain uses TRBV2 with TRBJ1-3, with 11 nucleotides matching TRBD1. V gave up 6 bases and J gave up 1 base; unmatched junction bases: 8. Germline CDR1 SNHLY, CDR2 FYNNEI. This CDR3 has 17 amino acids. Looking up the rest from reference TRBV2 and TRBJ1-3 gives the full variable domain: EPEVTQTPSHQVTQMGQEVILRCVPISNHLYFYWYRQILGQKVEFLVSFYNNEISEKSEIFDDQFSVERPDGSNFTLKIRSTKLEDSAMYFCASRGTGGEKSGNTIYFGEGSWLTVV.

The chain employs TRBV6-5 and TRBJ2-7, with a weak D call TRBD1 (6 bases). The CDR3 length is 12 residues. Germline loops: CDR1 MNHEY, CDR2 SVGAGI. The germline V and J ends were trimmed by 10 bases and 3 bases, with 13 bases remaining between them. DNA for the CDR3: TGTGCCACATGGACAGCCTTCTACGAGCAGTACTTC. Amino acid sequence: CATWTAFYEQYF.

The chain links TRBV9 to TRBJ2-3; no definite D call. CDR1 and CDR2 (germline): SGDLS, YYNGEE. The CDR3 sequence is 13 residues long. Trimming took 2 bases from V and 4 from J, leaving 8 bases between them. The CDR3 coding sequence is TGTGCCAGCAGCGTGCGCGTTTCAGATACGCAGTATTTT. Protein sequence: CASSVRVSDTQYF.

CDR3 in DNA: TGTGCCAGCAAGACCTCGGGGAGCGGGGGCACTGAAGCTTTCTTT. Its protein is CASKTSGSGGTEAFF. V usage is TRBV6-5 and J usage is TRBJ1-1; D possibly corresponds to TRBD1 (5 bases). Germline values: CDR1 MNHEY, CDR2 SVGAGI. CDR3 size: 15 residues. V was trimmed by 7 bases and J by 4 bases, leaving 19 bases between them.

V and J are TRBV5-1 and TRBJ1-1; the match to TRBD1 covers 7 bases. Germline CDR1 is SGHRS and CDR2 is YFSETQ. This CDR3 region has 14 residues. V trimming: 4 bases; J trimming: 4 bases; junction bases outside the gene matches: 7. DNA of the CDR3: TGCGCCAGCAGCGGTACAGGGGTGAGCACTGAAGCTTTCTTT. Protein: CASSGTGVSTEAFF.

The chain has TRBV29-1 and TRBJ2-5; D perhaps matches TRBD2 (6 bases). Germline V gene sequence: CDR1 SQVTM, CDR2 ANQGSEA. Trimming shortened V by 7 bases and J by 5 bases, and 11 bases separated the two germline ends. This CDR3 has 11 residues. CDR3 bases: TGCAGCGGGACTACACCCGAGACCCAGTACTTC. Protein: CSGTTPETQYF.

The chain combines TRBV5-1 with TRBJ1-2; 7 nucleotides align to TRBD1. Trimming removed 1 base from V and 3 bases from J; junction bases left unmatched: 3. Per the germline V gene, CDR1 is SGHRS and CDR2 is YFSETQ. The CDR3 is made up of 14 amino acids. The CDR3 protein is CASSLTGTDYGYTF. The CDR3 DNA reads TGCGCCAGCAGCTTGACTGGGACAGACTATGGCTACACCTTC.

The rearrangement joins TRBV6-1 to TRBJ2-5; unclear D gene. V shed 8 bases and J shed 0 bases, with 4 bases lying between them. The CDR3 contains 11 residues. Germline CDR1 reads MNHNS; CDR2 reads SASEGT. The CDR3 loop is CASRYQETQYF. For the CDR3, the DNA is TGTGCCAGCCGTTACCAAGAGACCCAGTACTTC.

Only a few counts were recorded for this clone. As DNA, the CDR3 is TGTGCCAGCACCCCCTTCTCCGCGACCTTAACAAACAGGGGCTACTCTGGAAACACCATATATTTT. Protein product: CASTPFSATLTNRGYSGNTIYF. The chain uses TRBV28 and TRBJ1-3, with TRBD1 matching over 7 bases. Germline lookup yields CDR1 MDHEN and CDR2 SYDVKM. The CDR3 is made up of 22 amino acids. Unmatched junction bases numbered 27, after V lost 7 bases and J lost 0 bases.

As DNA, the CDR3 is TGTGCCAGCAGTCCTACGACAGGGGGGAATTCACCCCTCCACTTT. Translated, it gives CASSPTTGGNSPLHF. The V gene is TRBV28, the J gene TRBJ1-6; 9 nucleotides agree with TRBD1. The CDR3 has 15 amino acids. Germline V gene lookup returns CDR1 MDHEN and CDR2 SYDVKM. With V trimmed by 5 bases and J by 7 bases, 6 bases remained unmatched.

The chain links TRBV5-5 to TRBJ1-3; D gene unclear. V shed 0 bases and J shed 0 bases, with 13 bases lying between them. Per the germline V gene, CDR1 is SGHKS and CDR2 is YYEKEE (reference sequence). The CDR3 spans 17 residues. As DNA, the CDR3 is TGTGCCAGCAGCTTGGCCGACTTGCGAATCTCTGGAAACACCATATATTTT. This sequence encodes CASSLADLRISGNTIYF.

The chain employs TRBV19 and TRBJ1-6, with D possibly being TRBD1 (5 bases). The CDR3 contains 14 residues. Trimming shortened V by 6 bases and J by 10 bases, and 16 bases separated the two germline ends. Germline V gives CDR1 LNHDA, CDR2 SQIVND (reference sequence). CDR3 sequence: CASSMGGSGSPLHF. The CDR3 region has the DNA TGTGCCAGTAGCATGGGGGGGTCGGGATCACCCCTCCACTTT.

The chain is built from TRBV6-6 and TRBJ2-5, with D perhaps matching TRBD1 (7 bases). Germline V lookup: CDR1 MNHNY, CDR2 SVGAGI (reference sequence). This CDR3 region has 14 residues. Trimming took 0 bases from V and 13 from J, leaving 18 bases between them. DNA for the CDR3: TGTGCCAGCAGTTACTCGAATCAGGGGGGACCACTGTACTTC. Translation gives CASSYSNQGGPLYF.

This chain links TRBV18 with TRBJ2-1, with D tentatively TRBD2 (6 bases). Germline CDR1 is KGHSH and CDR2 is LQKENI. V was cut by 3 bases and J by 0 bases, with 9 bases left in between. The CDR3 has 15 amino acids. The CDR3 DNA reads as TGTGCCAGCTCACCGCCCGGGGGCTCCTACAATGAGCAGTTCTTC. Encoded protein: CASSPPGGSYNEQFF. The full variable domain, completed using reference TRBV18 and TRBJ2-1, is NAGVMQNPRHLVRRRGQEARLRCSPMKGHSHVYWYRQLPEEGLKFMVYLQKENIIDESGMPKERFSAEFPKEGPSILRIQQVVRGDSAAYFCASSPPGGSYNEQFFGPGTRLTVL.